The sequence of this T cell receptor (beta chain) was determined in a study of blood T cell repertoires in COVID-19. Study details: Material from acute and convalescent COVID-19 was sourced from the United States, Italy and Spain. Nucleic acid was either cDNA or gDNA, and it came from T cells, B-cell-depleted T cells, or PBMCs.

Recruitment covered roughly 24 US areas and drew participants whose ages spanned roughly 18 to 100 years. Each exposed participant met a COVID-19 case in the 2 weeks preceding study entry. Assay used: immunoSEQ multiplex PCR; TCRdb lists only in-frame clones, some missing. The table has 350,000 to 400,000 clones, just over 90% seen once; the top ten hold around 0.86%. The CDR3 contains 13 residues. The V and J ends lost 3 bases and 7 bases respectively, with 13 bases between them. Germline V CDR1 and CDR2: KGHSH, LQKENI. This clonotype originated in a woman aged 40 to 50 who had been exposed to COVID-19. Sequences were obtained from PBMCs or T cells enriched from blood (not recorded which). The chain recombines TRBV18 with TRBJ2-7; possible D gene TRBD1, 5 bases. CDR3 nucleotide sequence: TGTGCCAGCTCACCCGGACATGGTAATGAGCAGTACTTC. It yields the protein CASSPGHGNEQYF.